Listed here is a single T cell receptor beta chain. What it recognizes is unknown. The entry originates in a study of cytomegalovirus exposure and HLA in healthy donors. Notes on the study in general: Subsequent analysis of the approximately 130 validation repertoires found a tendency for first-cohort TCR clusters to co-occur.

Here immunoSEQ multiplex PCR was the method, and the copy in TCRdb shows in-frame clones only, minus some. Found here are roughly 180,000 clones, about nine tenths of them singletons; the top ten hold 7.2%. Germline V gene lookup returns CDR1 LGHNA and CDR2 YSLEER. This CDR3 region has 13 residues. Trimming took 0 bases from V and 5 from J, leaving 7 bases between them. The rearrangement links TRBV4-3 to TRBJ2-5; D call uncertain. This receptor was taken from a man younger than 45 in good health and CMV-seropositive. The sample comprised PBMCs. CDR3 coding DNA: TGCGCCAGCAGCCAAGAGTTACGGGAGACCCAGTACTTC. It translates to CASSQELRETQYF.